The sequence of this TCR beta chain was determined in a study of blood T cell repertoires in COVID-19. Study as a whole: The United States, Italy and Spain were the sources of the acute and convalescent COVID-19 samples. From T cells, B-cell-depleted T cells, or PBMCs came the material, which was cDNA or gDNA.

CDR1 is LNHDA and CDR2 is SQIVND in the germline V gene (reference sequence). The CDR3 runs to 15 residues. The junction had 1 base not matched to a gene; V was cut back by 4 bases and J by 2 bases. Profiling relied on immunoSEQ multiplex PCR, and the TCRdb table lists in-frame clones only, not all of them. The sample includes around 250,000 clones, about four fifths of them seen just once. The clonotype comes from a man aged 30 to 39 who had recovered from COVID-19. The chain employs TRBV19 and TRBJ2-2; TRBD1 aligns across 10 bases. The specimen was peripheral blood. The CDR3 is CASSRDRGNTGELFF. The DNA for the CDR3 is TGTGCCAGTAGTAGGGACAGGGGAAACACCGGGGAGCTGTTTTTT.